Listed below are T cell receptor beta chains from one sample, sequenced in a study of T cell responses to AZD1222 COVID-19 vaccine. Generated by immunoSEQ multiplex PCR, the TCRdb table keeps only in-frame clones and is missing some. The sample includes 100,000 to 120,000 clones, around 90% of them seen just once. Material: peripheral blood, obtained on day 0 of AZD1222 vaccination. Source of these receptors: an adult in good health. Each CDR3 is given with its conserved first and last residue. The D gene is left open where the match is weak. Size is stated for part of the rows, as once, few or many counts, or as a class when the clone is expanded.

CDR3 DNA,CDR3 protein,clone size,D gene,V gene,J gene,CDR3 length
TGTGCCAGCAGCTTACGGATGCAGGGGGCGCCCGGGGAGCTGTTTTTT,CASSLRMQGAPGELFF,-,TRBD1,TRBV11-2,TRBJ2-2,16
TGTGCCAGCAGTTTAAGGGGTTGGGGGACAGGGTATGGCTACACCTTC,CASSLRGWGTGYGYTF,-,TRBD1,TRBV27,TRBJ1-2,16
TGTGCCAGCAGCTTGGTAGAGGCGGATACGCAGTATTTT,CASSLVEADTQYF,-,-,TRBV5-6,TRBJ2-3,13
TGTGCCAGCTCACCAAAGTGGCAAGAAAACACCATATATTTT,CASSPKWQENTIYF,once,-,TRBV18,TRBJ1-3,14
TGTGCCAGTAGTATAGGCAGGGGGTTGGCTTTCTTT,CASSIGRGLAFF,few,TRBD1,TRBV19,TRBJ1-1,12
TGTGCCAGCAAATTACACGGAGGCTCTGGAAACACCATATATTTT,CASKLHGGSGNTIYF,-,-,TRBV7-9,TRBJ1-3,15
TGTGCCAGCAGCCCCCCGGGGGGGAGCGGACAAGAGACCCAGTACTTC,CASSPPGGSGQETQYF,-,TRBD2,TRBV7-6,TRBJ2-5,16
TGTGCCAGCGCGCGCCTCCCCGGCTATGGCTACACCTTC,CASARLPGYGYTF,-,-,TRBV12-3/TRBV12-4,TRBJ1-2,13
TGTGCCAGCAGTGCGCCCGGGACCACCTCTGGAAACACCATATATTTT,CASSAPGTTSGNTIYF,-,-,TRBV6-6,TRBJ1-3,16
TGTGCCAGCATCCCGGACCGTGGCATGAACACTGAAGCTTTCTTT,CASIPDRGMNTEAFF,-,-,TRBV7-8,TRBJ1-1,15
TGTGCCAGTAGTACTCTTACAGGGACCCATGGCTACACCTTC,CASSTLTGTHGYTF,-,-,TRBV19,TRBJ1-2,14
TGTGCCACCAGCAGAGCAGGGGTTGGTCAGCCCCAGCATTTT,CATSRAGVGQPQHF,-,-,TRBV15,TRBJ1-5,14
TGTGCCAGTACAAACCCTCAGGGCTCCCGTTTCACTGAAGCTTTCTTT,CASTNPQGSRFTEAFF,-,-,TRBV19,TRBJ1-1,16
TGTGCCGCGCTCCGGGCCAATAATGAAAAACTGTTTTTT,CAALRANNEKLFF,-,-,TRBV6-5,TRBJ1-4,13
TGTGCCAGCAGTTTAGCGGGAGGTGACACCGGGGAGCTGTTTTTT,CASSLAGGDTGELFF,-,TRBD2,TRBV6-6,TRBJ2-2,15
TGCAGCGTAGGCACCGGGACATTAGTGAACACTGAAGCTTTCTTT,CSVGTGTLVNTEAFF,-,-,TRBV29-1,TRBJ1-1,15
TGCGCCAGCAGCCAAGATACGCGGGAGGCTCAGGTCGAGCAGTACTTC,CASSQDTREAQVEQYF,-,TRBD2,TRBV4-1,TRBJ2-7,16
TGTGCCAGCAGCCCGTCAGGGAATTCACCCCTCCACTTT,CASSPSGNSPLHF,-,-,TRBV27,TRBJ1-6,13
TGTGCCAGCAGCTTAGCGCCGACTCAAGAGACCCAGTACTTC,CASSLAPTQETQYF,-,-,TRBV7-9,TRBJ2-5,14
TGTGCCACCAGCGGGAGTCCCAACACTGAAGCTTTCTTT,CATSGSPNTEAFF,-,-,TRBV10-3,TRBJ1-1,13
TGTGCCAGCACCCCACTAGGGGTGGGGGCGTCCGGAAACACCATATATTTT,CASTPLGVGASGNTIYF,-,-,TRBV7-2,TRBJ1-3,17
TGTGCCAGTACCCCTACCTGGGCAGGGATCCTAACCTCTAATCAGCCCCAGCATTTT,CASTPTWAGILTSNQPQHF,once,-,TRBV19,TRBJ1-5,19
TGTGCCAGCTCACCTTGGGCTGGGGGCGCTCAGAGGAATTCACCCCTCCACTTT,CASSPWAGGAQRNSPLHF,-,-,TRBV18,TRBJ1-6,18
TGTGCCAGCAGCTTAGCGGGACAGGGGGCCCACGAGCAGTACTTC,CASSLAGQGAHEQYF,few,TRBD1,TRBV11-3,TRBJ2-7,15
TGTGCCAGCAGTTTCGGGGGGGCGGGTCAGCCCCAGCATTTT,CASSFGGAGQPQHF,-,-,TRBV27,TRBJ1-5,14
TGTGCCAGCAGCTCCAGGACAGGACAGAACTATGGCTACACCTTC,CASSSRTGQNYGYTF,-,TRBD1,TRBV5-5,TRBJ1-2,15
TGTGCCAGCAGCTTAGTGCCCCGGGGGGCCGGTAATTCACCCCTCCACTTT,CASSLVPRGAGNSPLHF,-,-,TRBV11-2,TRBJ1-6,17
TGTGCCAGCAGCCAAGTTACCAGGGGTGTTCTTGAAGCTTTCTTT,CASSQVTRGVLEAFF,-,-,TRBV3-1/TRBV3-2,TRBJ1-1,15